What follows describes a single T cell receptor beta chain. The antigen is not known. CD8 memory merged CD45RO+ cells and CCR7-negative CD45RA+ TemRA cells into one population. Sequencing was performed with immunoSEQ multiplex PCR; in TCRdb, only in-frame clones are kept and a portion is missing. The data show roughly 720,000 clones, about nine tenths seen once. This entry belongs to a study of shared clonotypes between healthy human individuals. Trimming shortened V by 7 bases and J by 0 bases, and 23 bases separated the two germline ends. In germline, CDR1 is LNHDA, CDR2 SQIVND (reference sequence). This CDR3 spans 18 amino acids. Study observations and caveats: Clonotype sharing levels among donors were expected to vary with sequencing depth.

This receptor was identified in a man aged 18 to 30 in good health. Some clones in this sample may be carry-over from other donors' samples. This chain connects TRBV19 to TRBJ2-3; weak D call: TRBD1 (6 bases). Sequenced material: memory CD8+ T cells from PBMCs. The subset: CD45RO+ cells pooled with CCR7-negative TemRA cells. CDR3 region: CASTGVGNLPHSTDTQYF. The CDR3 region has the DNA TGTGCCAGTACAGGGGTTGGGAACCTTCCACACAGCACAGATACGCAGTATTTT.